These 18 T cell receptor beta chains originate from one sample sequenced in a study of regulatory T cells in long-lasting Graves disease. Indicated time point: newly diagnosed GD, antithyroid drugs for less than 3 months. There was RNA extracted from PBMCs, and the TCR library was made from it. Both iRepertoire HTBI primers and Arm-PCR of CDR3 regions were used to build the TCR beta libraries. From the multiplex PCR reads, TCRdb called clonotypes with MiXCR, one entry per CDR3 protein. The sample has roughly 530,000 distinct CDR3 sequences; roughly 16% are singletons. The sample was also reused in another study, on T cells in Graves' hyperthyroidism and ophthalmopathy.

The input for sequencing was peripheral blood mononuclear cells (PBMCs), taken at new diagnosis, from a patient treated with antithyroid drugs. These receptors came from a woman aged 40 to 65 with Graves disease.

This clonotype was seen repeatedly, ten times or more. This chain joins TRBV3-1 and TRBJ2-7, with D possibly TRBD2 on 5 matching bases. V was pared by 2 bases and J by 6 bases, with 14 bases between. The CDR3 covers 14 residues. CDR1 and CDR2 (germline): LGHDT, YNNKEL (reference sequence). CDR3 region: CASSQPGRGGEQYF. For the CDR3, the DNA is TGTGCCAGCAGCCAACCGGGCCGCGGAGGCGAGCAGTACTTC.

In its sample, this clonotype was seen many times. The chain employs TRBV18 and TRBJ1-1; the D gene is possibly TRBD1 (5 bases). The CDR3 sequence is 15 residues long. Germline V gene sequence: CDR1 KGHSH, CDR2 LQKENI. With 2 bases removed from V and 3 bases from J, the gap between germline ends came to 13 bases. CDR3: CASSPNGALDTEAFF. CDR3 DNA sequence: TGTGCCAGCTCACCAAACGGGGCTTTGGACACTGAAGCTTTCTTT.

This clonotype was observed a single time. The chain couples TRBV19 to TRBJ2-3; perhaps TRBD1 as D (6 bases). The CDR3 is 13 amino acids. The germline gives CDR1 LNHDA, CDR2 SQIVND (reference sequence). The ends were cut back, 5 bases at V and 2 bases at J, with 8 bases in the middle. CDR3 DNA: TGTGCCAGTAGTGCAGGGGACACAGATACGCAGTATTTT. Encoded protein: CASSAGDTDTQYF.

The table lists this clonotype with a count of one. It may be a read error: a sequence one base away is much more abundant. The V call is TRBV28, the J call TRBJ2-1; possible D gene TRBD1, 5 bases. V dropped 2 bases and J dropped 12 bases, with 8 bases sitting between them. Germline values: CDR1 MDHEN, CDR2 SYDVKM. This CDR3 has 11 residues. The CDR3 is CASSLDTGQFF. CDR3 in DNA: TGTGCCAGCAGTTTAGATACAGGGCAGTTCTTC.

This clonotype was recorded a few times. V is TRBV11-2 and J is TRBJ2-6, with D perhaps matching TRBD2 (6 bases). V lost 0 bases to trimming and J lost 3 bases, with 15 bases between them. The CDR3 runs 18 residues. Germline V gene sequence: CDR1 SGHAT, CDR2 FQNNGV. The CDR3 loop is CASSLDLSGLSGANVLTF. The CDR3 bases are TGTGCCAGCAGCTTAGATTTGTCGGGACTGAGTGGGGCCAACGTCCTGACTTTC. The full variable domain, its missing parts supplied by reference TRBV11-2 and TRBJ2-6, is EAGVAQSPRYKIIEKRQSVAFWCNPISGHATLYWYQQILGQGPKLLIQFQNNGVVDDSQLPKDRFSAERLKGVDSTLKIQPAKLEDSAVYLCASSLDLSGLSGANVLTFGAGSRLTVL.

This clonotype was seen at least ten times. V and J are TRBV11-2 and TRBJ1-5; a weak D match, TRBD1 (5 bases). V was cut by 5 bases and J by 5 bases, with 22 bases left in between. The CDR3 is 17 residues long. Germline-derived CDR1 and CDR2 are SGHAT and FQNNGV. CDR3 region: CASSLGTGWRTDQPQHF. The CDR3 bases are TGTGCCAGCAGCCTAGGGACGGGGTGGAGAACGGATCAGCCCCAGCATTTT.

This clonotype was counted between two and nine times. The CDR3: CASSPTVGGPETQYF. The CDR3 DNA follows: TGTGCCAGCTCACCGACGGTGGGGGGCCCGGAGACCCAGTACTTC. V and J are TRBV18 and TRBJ2-5, with D perhaps being TRBD1 or TRBD2 (6 bases each). Germline V gene lookup returns CDR1 KGHSH and CDR2 LQKENI. CDR3 size: 15 residues. Trimming took off 3 bases at V and 5 bases at J, with 16 bases between the two ends.

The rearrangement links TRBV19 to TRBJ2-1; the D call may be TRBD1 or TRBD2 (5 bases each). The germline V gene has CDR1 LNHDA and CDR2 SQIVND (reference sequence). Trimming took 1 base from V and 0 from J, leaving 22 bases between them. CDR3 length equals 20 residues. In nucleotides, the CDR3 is TGTGCCAGTAGTATAGCGGGATGGGGGAACCATATTGGCTCCTACAATGAGCAGTTCTTC. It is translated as CASSIAGWGNHIGSYNEQFF.

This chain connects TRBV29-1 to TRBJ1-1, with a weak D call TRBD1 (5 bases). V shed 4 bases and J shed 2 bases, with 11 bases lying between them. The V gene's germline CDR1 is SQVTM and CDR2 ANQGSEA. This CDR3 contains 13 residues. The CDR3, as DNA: TGCAGCGTTGCAACAGGACTTAACACTGAAGCTTTCTTT. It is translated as CSVATGLNTEAFF.

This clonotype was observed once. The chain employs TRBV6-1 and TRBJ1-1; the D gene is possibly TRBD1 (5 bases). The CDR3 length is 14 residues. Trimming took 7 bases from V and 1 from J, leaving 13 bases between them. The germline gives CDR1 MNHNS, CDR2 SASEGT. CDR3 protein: CASNGDWGNTEAFF. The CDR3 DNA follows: TGTGCCAGCAACGGGGACTGGGGGAACACTGAAGCTTTCTTT.

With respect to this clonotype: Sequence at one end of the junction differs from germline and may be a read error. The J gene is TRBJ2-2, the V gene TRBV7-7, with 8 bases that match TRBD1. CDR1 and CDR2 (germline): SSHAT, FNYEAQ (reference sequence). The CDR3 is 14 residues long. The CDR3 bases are TGTGCTAGCAGCTGGACAGGGACCACCGGGGAGCTGTTTTTT. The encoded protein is CASSWTGTTGELFF.

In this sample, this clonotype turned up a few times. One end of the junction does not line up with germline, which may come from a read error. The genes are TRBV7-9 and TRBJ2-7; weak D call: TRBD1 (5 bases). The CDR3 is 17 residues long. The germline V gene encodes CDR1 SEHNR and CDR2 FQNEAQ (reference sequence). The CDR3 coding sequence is TGTGCCAGCGGCCCCCCCCGCGGTCAGGACAACTCCTACGAGCAGTACTTT. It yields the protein CASGPPRGQDNSYEQYF.

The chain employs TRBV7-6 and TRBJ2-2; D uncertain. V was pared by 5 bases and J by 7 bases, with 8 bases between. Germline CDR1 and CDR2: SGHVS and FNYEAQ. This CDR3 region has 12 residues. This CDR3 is CASSPDLGELFF. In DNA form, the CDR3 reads TGTGCCAGCAGCCCCGATCTCGGGGAGCTGTTTTTT.

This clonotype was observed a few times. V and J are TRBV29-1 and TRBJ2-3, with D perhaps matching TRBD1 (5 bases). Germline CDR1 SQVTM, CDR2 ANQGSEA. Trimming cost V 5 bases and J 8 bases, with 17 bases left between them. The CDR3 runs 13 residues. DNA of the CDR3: TGCAGCGTTAGTCCAGGGCTGACGGGTACGCAGTATTTT. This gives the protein CSVSPGLTGTQYF.

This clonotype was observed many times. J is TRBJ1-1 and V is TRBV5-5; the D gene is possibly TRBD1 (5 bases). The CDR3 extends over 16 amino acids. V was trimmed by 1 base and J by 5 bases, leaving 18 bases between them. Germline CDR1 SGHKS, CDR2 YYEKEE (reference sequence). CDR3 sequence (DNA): TGTGCCAGCAGCTTGTTTAGAACGGGGGGAGAAACTGAAGCTTTCTTT. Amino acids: CASSLFRTGGETEAFF.

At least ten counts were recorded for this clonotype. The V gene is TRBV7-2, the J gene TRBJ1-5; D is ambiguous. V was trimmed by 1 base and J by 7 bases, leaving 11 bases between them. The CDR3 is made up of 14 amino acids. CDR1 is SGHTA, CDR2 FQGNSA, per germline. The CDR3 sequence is CASSLEWEGQPQHF. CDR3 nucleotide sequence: TGTGCCAGCAGCTTAGAATGGGAAGGCCAGCCCCAGCATTTT.

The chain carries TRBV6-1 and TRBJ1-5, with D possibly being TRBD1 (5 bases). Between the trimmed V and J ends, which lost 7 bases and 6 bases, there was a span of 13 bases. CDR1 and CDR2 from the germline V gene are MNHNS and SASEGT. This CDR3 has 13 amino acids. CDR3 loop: CASNAGSPQPQHF. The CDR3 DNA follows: TGTGCCAGCAACGCAGGGTCGCCTCAGCCCCAGCATTTT.

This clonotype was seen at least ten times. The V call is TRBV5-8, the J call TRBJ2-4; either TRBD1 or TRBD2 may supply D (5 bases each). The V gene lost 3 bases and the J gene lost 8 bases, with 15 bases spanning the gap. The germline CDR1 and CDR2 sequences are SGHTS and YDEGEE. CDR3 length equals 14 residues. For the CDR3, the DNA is TGTGCCAGCAGCTCAAATCCCGGGGCTGACATTCAGTACTTC. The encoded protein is CASSSNPGADIQYF.